A selection of T cell receptor beta chains follows, all from one sample in a study of blood T cell repertoires in COVID-19. Data came from immunoSEQ multiplex PCR; TCRdb stores just in-frame clones and leaves some out. The sample includes more than 75,000 clones, approximately 86% of them seen just once. Material: peripheral blood. Source of these receptors: an older man with active or convalescent COVID-19. CDR3s include the opening cysteine and the closing phenylalanine or tryptophan. The order of the fields is V gene, D gene, clone size, J gene, CDR3 protein, CDR3 DNA. D genes are given only for firm matches. For some rows the clone size is stated as once, few or many, or as a class when expanded; others skip it.

TRBV5-4,TRBD2,few,TRBJ2-3,CASSLGGRGDTQYF,TGTGCCAGCAGCTTGGGCGGGAGAGGAGATACGCAGTATTTT
TRBV3-1/TRBV3-2,NA,NA,TRBJ1-4,CASSIGGTDNEKLFF,TGTGCCAGCAGCATCGGGGGGACGGATAATGAAAAACTGTTTTTT
TRBV11-2,TRBD2,NA,TRBJ2-7,CASSLFLAGVGEQYF,TGTGCCAGCAGCTTGTTTTTAGCGGGAGTCGGTGAGCAGTACTTC
TRBV5-6,TRBD1,NA,TRBJ2-1,CASSLGRGFHVF,TGTGCCAGCAGCTTGGGCAGGGGGTTCCATGTCTTC
TRBV24-1,NA,NA,TRBJ1-4,CATEGVGEKLFF,TGTGCCACCGAGGGCGTAGGCGAAAAACTGTTTTTT
TRBV4-2,NA,NA,TRBJ1-1,CASSQDRGLNTEAFF,TGTGCCAGCAGCCAAGACAGGGGATTGAACACTGAAGCTTTCTTT
TRBV3-1/TRBV3-2,NA,NA,TRBJ2-5,CASSPRAGQETQYF,TGTGCCAGCAGCCCCCGAGCGGGCCAAGAGACCCAGTACTTC
TRBV7-8,NA,NA,TRBJ2-4,CASTGSQGPKNIQYF,TGTGCCAGCACCGGTAGCCAGGGGCCCAAAAACATTCAGTACTTC
TRBV11-3,NA,once,TRBJ2-3,CASSLGEFGDTQYF,TGTGCCAGCAGCTTAGGGGAGTTCGGAGATACGCAGTATTTT
TRBV11-3,NA,few,TRBJ2-3,CASSPTGVDTQYF,TGTGCCAGCAGCCCGACGGGAGTAGATACGCAGTATTTT
TRBV7-3,NA,NA,TRBJ2-5,CASSRAVGETQYF,TGTGCCAGCAGCCGCGCGGTGGGAGAGACCCAGTACTTC
TRBV7-2,NA,NA,TRBJ2-3,CASSFSTDTQYF,TGTGCCAGCAGCTTTAGTACAGATACGCAGTATTTT
TRBV7-2,NA,NA,TRBJ2-7,CASSSTGSYEQYF,TGTGCCAGCAGCTCGACAGGTTCCTACGAGCAGTACTTC
TRBV25-1,NA,NA,TRBJ1-2,CASSESGDRVLYGYTF,TGTGCCAGCAGTGAAAGCGGGGATAGGGTTCTCTATGGCTACACCTTC
TRBV10-3,TRBD2,few,TRBJ2-1,CAISTIPGLASKGSYNEQFF,TGTGCCATCAGTACGATACCGGGACTAGCGAGTAAGGGATCCTACAATGAGCAGTTCTTC
TRBV7-2,TRBD1,NA,TRBJ2-5,CASSINRGQETQYF,TGTGCCAGCAGCATCAACAGGGGCCAAGAGACCCAGTACTTC
TRBV15,NA,NA,TRBJ2-3,CATSIGPRTDTQYF,TGTGCCACCAGCATCGGCCCTAGAACAGATACGCAGTATTTT
TRBV4-2,NA,NA,TRBJ2-5,CASSQMDNAGRVGTQYF,TGTGCCAGCAGCCAAATGGACAACGCGGGGCGGGTAGGGACCCAGTACTTC
TRBV28,TRBD1,NA,TRBJ1-6,CAINSSGGFSPLHF,TGTGCCATCAACTCTTCAGGGGGCTTTTCACCCCTCCACTTT
TRBV5-1,TRBD1,NA,TRBJ1-1,CASARTGMNTEAFF,TGCGCCAGCGCAAGGACAGGGATGAACACTGAAGCTTTCTTT
TRBV15,TRBD2,NA,TRBJ2-1,CATSRAKTSGVSYNEQFF,TGTGCCACCAGCAGGGCTAAGACTAGCGGAGTCTCCTACAATGAGCAGTTCTTC
TRBV11-1,TRBD1,NA,TRBJ1-1,CASSSTGTGVTEAFF,TGTGCCAGCAGCTCAACCGGGACAGGGGTCACTGAAGCTTTCTTT
TRBV5-1,TRBD2,NA,TRBJ2-2,CASSLSLAGGPSTGELFF,TGCGCCAGCAGCTTGAGCCTAGCGGGAGGGCCTAGCACCGGGGAGCTGTTTTTT